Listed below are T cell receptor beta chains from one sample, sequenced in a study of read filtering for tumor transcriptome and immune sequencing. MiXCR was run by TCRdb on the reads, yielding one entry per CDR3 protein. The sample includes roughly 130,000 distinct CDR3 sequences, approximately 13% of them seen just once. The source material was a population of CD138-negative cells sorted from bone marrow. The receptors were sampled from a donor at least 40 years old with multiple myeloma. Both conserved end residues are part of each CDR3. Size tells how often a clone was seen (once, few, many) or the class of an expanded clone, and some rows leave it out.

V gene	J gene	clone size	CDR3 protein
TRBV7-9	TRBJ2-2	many	CASSRRQASPNTGELFF
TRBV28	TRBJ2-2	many	CASSQETSGNTGELFF
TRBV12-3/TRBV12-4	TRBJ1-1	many	CASTWVLSTEAFF
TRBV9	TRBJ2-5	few	CASSPGTWQETQYF
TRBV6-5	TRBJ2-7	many	CASSSLVRAGSSYEQYF
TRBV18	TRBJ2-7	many	CASSPCTGVGCEQYF
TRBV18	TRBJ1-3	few	CASSPSRTDSGNTIYF
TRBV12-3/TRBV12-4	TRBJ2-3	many	CASSFRGATDTQYF
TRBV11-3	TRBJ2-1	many	CASSLGDILYNEQFF
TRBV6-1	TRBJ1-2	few	CASSEGQGGGGYTF
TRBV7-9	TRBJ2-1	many	CASSLALATEQFF
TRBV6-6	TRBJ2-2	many	CASSPGTHSRAGELFF
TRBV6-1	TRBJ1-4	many	CATTDSINEKLFF
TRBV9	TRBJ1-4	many	CASSVGGDSEKLFF
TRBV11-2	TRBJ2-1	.	CASSPGELAGGLRNEQFF
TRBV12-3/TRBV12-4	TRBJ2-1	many	CASSPRGGSYYNEQFF
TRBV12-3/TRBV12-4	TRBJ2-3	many	CASSKDRGSSTDTQYF
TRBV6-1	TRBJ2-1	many	CASRVVDRDNEQFF
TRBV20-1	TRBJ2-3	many	CSAVNGRAADTQYF
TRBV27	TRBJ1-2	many	CASSLTRDRAYTF
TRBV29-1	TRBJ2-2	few	CSVGAPGQGWGGDGELFF
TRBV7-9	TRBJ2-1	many	CASSLVSPKGTDEQFF
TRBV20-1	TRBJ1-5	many	CSARGTDSRSQHF
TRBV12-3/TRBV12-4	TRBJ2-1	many	CASRTGTSGGWGGNEQFF
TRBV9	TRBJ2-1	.	CASSVALAGDYNEQFF
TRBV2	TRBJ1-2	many	CASSQTATGLLTF
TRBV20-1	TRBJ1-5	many	CSAREGADQPQHF
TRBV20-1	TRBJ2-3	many	CSARAISGLAVLSDTQYF
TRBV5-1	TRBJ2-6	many	CASSSTGRAGANVLTF
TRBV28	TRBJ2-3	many	CASSAAGGPRFTDTQYF
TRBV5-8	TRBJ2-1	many	CASSWGLAGGVNEQFF
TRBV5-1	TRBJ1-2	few	CASSVDRATVYTF
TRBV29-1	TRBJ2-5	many	CSAGTSGGLETQYF